These 22 T cell receptor beta chains came from one sample sequenced in a study of blood T cell repertoires in COVID-19. Method: immunoSEQ multiplex PCR; TCRdb's copy keeps in-frame clones and lacks some. The sample yields 140,000 or so clones, 70% to 80% seen once. Input material: peripheral blood. The receptor set was obtained from a man aged 50 to 59 with acute or convalescent COVID-19.

The chain has TRBV5-4 and TRBJ2-5; TRBD2 might be the D (6 bases). The CDR3 has 14 residues. V lost 2 bases and J 5 bases, leaving 13 bases between the germline ends. Germline V lookup: CDR1 SGHNT, CDR2 YYREEE (reference sequence). This CDR3 is CASSFGRREETQYF. The CDR3 DNA follows: TGTGCCAGCAGCTTTGGCCGGAGGGAGGAGACCCAGTACTTC.

V gene TRBV29-1 combines with J gene TRBJ2-2, with D possibly being TRBD1 (5 bases). Germline CDR1 reads SQVTM; CDR2 reads ANQGSEA. V lost 6 bases, J lost 0 bases, and 8 bases lay in between. The CDR3 loop spans 13 amino acids. The CDR3 loop reads CSVARANTGELFF. CDR3 DNA: TGCAGCGTAGCCAGGGCGAACACCGGGGAGCTGTTTTTT.

The V and J genes are TRBV12-3 or TRBV12-4 and TRBJ1-2; D possibly corresponds to TRBD1 (5 bases). This CDR3 is 12 amino acids long. V shed 8 bases and J shed 4 bases, with 11 bases lying between them. CDR3 region: CASGGGFYGYTF. The CDR3 DNA follows: TGTGCCAGCGGTGGGGGGTTCTATGGCTACACCTTC.

The V gene is TRBV7-9, the J gene TRBJ1-2; TRBD1 agrees at 7 bases. In germline, CDR1 is SEHNR, CDR2 FQNEAQ (reference sequence). The length of the CDR3 is 15 residues. V lost 5 bases, J lost 4 bases, and 10 bases stayed unmatched. CDR3 sequence reads: CASSPEGAGIYGYTF. In DNA form, the CDR3 reads TGTGCCAGCAGCCCCGAGGGGGCGGGGATCTATGGCTACACCTTC.

The chain is built from TRBV6-5 and TRBJ2-7, with TRBD1 matching 7 bases. Trimming cost V 7 bases and J 3 bases; bases outside gene matches: 3. The CDR3 covers 12 residues. Germline V gene sequence: CDR1 MNHEY, CDR2 SVGAGI. This CDR3 is CASNRDSYEQYV. CDR3 DNA sequence: TGTGCCAGCAACCGGGACAGCTACGAGCAGTACGTC.

The gene calls are TRBV6-6 and TRBJ1-5; no definite D call. CDR1 is MNHNY, CDR2 SVGAGI, per germline (reference sequence). This CDR3 is built from 16 residues. The V end lost 0 bases, the J end lost 2 bases, and 11 bases lay between the germline ends. CDR3 amino acids: CASSYSSGIGNQPQHF. The CDR3 DNA is TGTGCCAGCAGTTACTCGTCCGGTATAGGCAATCAGCCCCAGCATTTT.

This rearrangement joins TRBV5-8 to TRBJ1-4; tentative D call: TRBD1 (5 bases). Germline V gene data show CDR1 as SGHTS and CDR2 as YDEGEE. V dropped 4 bases and J dropped 5 bases, with 15 bases sitting between them. The CDR3 has 15 residues. CDR3 residues: CASSTGRGFNEKLFF. CDR3 bases: TGTGCCAGCAGCACCGGTAGGGGATTCAATGAAAAACTGTTTTTT.

The chain recombines TRBV27 with TRBJ2-7; D not certain. The CDR3 is 13 residues long. V was pared by 5 bases and J by 1 base, with 9 bases between. Per the germline V gene, CDR1 is MNHEY and CDR2 is SMNVEV (reference sequence). This chain's CDR3 is CASSPAESYEQYV. In DNA, the CDR3 is TGTGCCAGCAGTCCGGCGGAATCCTACGAGCAGTACGTC.

The chain links TRBV30 to TRBJ1-5; possibly TRBD1 for D (5 bases). Trimming stripped 4 bases from V and 1 base from J, with 17 bases between. The CDR3 sequence is 16 residues long. Germline CDR1 and CDR2: GTSNPN and SVGIG (reference sequence). The CDR3 DNA follows: TGTGCCTGGACCCCAGGGTCCCGGGGGAGCAATCAGCCCCAGCATTTT. This gives the protein CAWTPGSRGSNQPQHF.

The DNA for the CDR3 is TGTGCCAGCAGCTACAGGAGCACAGATACGCAGTATTTT. Its protein product is CASSYRSTDTQYF. V gene TRBV2 combines with J gene TRBJ2-3, with D possibly matching TRBD1 (5 bases). V dropped 6 bases and J dropped 0 bases, with 7 bases sitting between them. The length of the CDR3 is 13 residues. Germline values: CDR1 SNHLY, CDR2 FYNNEI.

The rearrangement uses TRBV2 and TRBJ1-6, with D hard to call. The CDR3 covers 16 residues. Germline CDR1 and CDR2: SNHLY and FYNNEI. Deletions cut 3 bases from V and 6 bases from J, with 15 bases between. CDR3 sequence reads: CASSEVTSGFNSPLHF. The CDR3 bases are TGTGCCAGCAGTGAGGTGACGTCGGGGTTTAATTCACCCCTCCACTTT.

The rearrangement joins TRBV29-1 to TRBJ1-1, with D uncertain. The CDR3 contains 14 residues. The V gene lost 7 bases and the J gene lost 4 bases, with 19 bases spanning the gap. Germline CDR1 reads SQVTM; CDR2 reads ANQGSEA. The CDR3, as DNA: TGCAGCGCTGTCCCGGTTGCCGAGGGCACTGAAGCTTTCTTT. Amino acid sequence: CSAVPVAEGTEAFF. The full variable domain, completed using reference TRBV29-1 and TRBJ1-1, is SAVISQKPSRDICQRGTSLTIQCQVDSQVTMMFWYRQQPGQSLTLIATANQGSEATYESGFVIDKFPISRPNLTFSTLTVSNMSPEDSSIYLCSAVPVAEGTEAFFGQGTRLTVV.

This clone was seen once. The chain is built from TRBV7-9 and TRBJ2-1; 8 nucleotides align to TRBD1. Germline V gives CDR1 SEHNR, CDR2 FQNEAQ (reference sequence). Unmatched junction bases numbered 12, after V lost 2 bases and J lost 6 bases. This CDR3 spans 17 amino acids. CDR3 in DNA: TGTGCCAGCAGCTTAAGGACAGGGACCTTTAATTCCAATGAGCAGTTCTTC. It encodes CASSLRTGTFNSNEQFF.

J is TRBJ1-2 and V is TRBV30; 8 nucleotides line up with TRBD1. CDR1 and CDR2 (germline): GTSNPN, SVGIG (reference sequence). CDR3 length equals 14 residues. J gave up 7 bases and V 2 bases, and 9 bases lay outside the gene matches. The chain's CDR3 is CAWSPRTGIGGYTF. CDR3 coding DNA: TGTGCCTGGAGTCCTAGGACAGGGATAGGTGGCTACACCTTC.

The chain employs TRBV5-1 and TRBJ2-1; 11 positions match TRBD1. The CDR3 is 16 amino acids. With 3 bases clipped from V and 6 bases from J, the junction kept 8 bases outside the gene matches. Germline CDR1 reads SGHRS; CDR2 reads YFSETQ. The chain's CDR3 is CASSSYGGQGGNEQFF. In nucleotides, the CDR3 is TGCGCCAGCAGCTCTTACGGGGGACAGGGGGGCAATGAGCAGTTCTTC.

The chain has TRBV13 and TRBJ2-5; maybe TRBD2 (6 bases). This CDR3 region has 15 residues. Germline CDR1 PRHDT, CDR2 FYEKMQ (reference sequence). Trimming cost V 5 bases and J 4 bases, with 17 bases left between them. CDR3 protein: CASSHSVEGGETQYF. The CDR3 bases are TGTGCCAGCAGCCACTCGGTGGAGGGCGGAGAGACCCAGTACTTC.

V is TRBV6-5 and J is TRBJ1-6; D is possibly TRBD1 (5 bases). CDR1 is MNHEY and CDR2 is SVGAGI in the germline V gene. Trimming removed 3 bases at V and 8 bases at J, with 11 bases between. The CDR3 is 14 amino acids. The CDR3 is CASSYHVGDSPLHF. In nucleotides, the CDR3 is TGTGCCAGCAGTTATCATGTAGGGGATTCACCCCTCCACTTT.

In this sample, this clone turned up a few times. The V and J genes are TRBV2 and TRBJ2-1; 7 positions agree with TRBD1. Germline assignment: CDR1 SNHLY and CDR2 FYNNEI. Germline trimming cut 6 bases from V and 8 bases from J; bases unmatched to any gene: 4. This CDR3 is 12 amino acids long. CDR3 loop: CASRAGGYEQFF. CDR3 nucleotides: TGTGCCAGCAGAGCAGGGGGATATGAGCAGTTCTTC. Full variable domain (remainder filled in from reference TRBV2 and TRBJ2-1): EPEVTQTPSHQVTQMGQEVILRCVPISNHLYFYWYRQILGQKVEFLVSFYNNEISEKSEIFDDQFSVERPDGSNFTLKIRSTKLEDSAMYFCASRAGGYEQFFGPGTRLTVL.

This sequence joins TRBV11-2 and TRBJ1-2; possible D gene TRBD1, 6 bases. Germline V gene lookup returns CDR1 SGHAT and CDR2 FQNNGV. The CDR3 sequence is 15 residues long. V shed 5 bases and J shed 5 bases, with 18 bases lying between them. The CDR3 is CASSAGTLNFYGYTF. The DNA for the CDR3 is TGTGCCAGCAGCGCTGGGACACTTAATTTTTATGGCTACACCTTC.

This chain connects TRBV7-3 to TRBJ2-1, with D perhaps matching TRBD1 (5 bases). The CDR3 totals 14 residues. CDR1 is SGHTA, CDR2 FQGTGA, per germline. Between the trimmed V and J ends, which lost 2 bases and 2 bases, there was a span of 7 bases. In DNA, the CDR3 is TGTGCCAGCAGCTTATTGGGGCCCTACAATGAGCAGTTCTTC. Translated: CASSLLGPYNEQFF.

This clone was seen just once. The CDR3 here is CASVRTGDGYTF. The CDR3, as DNA: TGTGCCAGTGTCCGGACAGGGGACGGCTACACCTTC. The V and J genes are TRBV6-5 and TRBJ1-2, with 9 positions matching TRBD1. With V trimmed by 9 bases and J by 8 bases, 7 bases remained unmatched. The germline V gene has CDR1 MNHEY and CDR2 SVGAGI. The CDR3 has 12 residues.

The chain is built from TRBV11-3 and TRBJ1-1, with 9 bases that match TRBD1. The CDR3 covers 15 residues. V trimming: 5 bases; J trimming: 5 bases; junction bases outside the gene matches: 9. CDR1 SGHNT and CDR2 YENEEA come from the germline V gene. The CDR3 coding sequence is TGTGCCAGCAGCCGATTAACAGGGGGCGGGACTGAAGCTTTCTTT. Translating gives CASSRLTGGGTEAFF.